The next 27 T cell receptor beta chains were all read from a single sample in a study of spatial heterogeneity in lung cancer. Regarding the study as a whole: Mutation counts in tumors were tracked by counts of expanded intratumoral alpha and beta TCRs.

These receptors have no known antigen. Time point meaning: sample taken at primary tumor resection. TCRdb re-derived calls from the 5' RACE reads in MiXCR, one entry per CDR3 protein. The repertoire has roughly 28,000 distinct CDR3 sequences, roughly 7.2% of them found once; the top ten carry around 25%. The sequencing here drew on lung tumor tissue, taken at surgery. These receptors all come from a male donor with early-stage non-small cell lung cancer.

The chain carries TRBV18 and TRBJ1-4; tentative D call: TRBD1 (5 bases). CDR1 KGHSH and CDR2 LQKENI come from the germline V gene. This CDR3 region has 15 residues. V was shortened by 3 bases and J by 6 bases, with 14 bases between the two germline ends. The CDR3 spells CASSPLRGSDEKLFF. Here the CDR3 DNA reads TGTGCCAGCTCACCCCTTCGGGGGTCGGATGAAAAACTGTTTTTT. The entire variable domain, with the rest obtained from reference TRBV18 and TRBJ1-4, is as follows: NAGVMQNPRHLVRRRGQEARLRCSPMKGHSHVYWYRQLPEEGLKFMVYLQKENIIDESGMPKERFSAEFPKEGPSILRIQQVVRGDSAAYFCASSPLRGSDEKLFFGSGTQLSVL.

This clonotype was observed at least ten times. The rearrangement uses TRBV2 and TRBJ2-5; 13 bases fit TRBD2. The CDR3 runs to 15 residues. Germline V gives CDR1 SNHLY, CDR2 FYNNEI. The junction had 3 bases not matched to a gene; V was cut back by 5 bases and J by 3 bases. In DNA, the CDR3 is TGTGCCAGCAGTCCCGGGACTAGCGGGGAAGAGACCCAGTACTTC. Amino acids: CASSPGTSGEETQYF.

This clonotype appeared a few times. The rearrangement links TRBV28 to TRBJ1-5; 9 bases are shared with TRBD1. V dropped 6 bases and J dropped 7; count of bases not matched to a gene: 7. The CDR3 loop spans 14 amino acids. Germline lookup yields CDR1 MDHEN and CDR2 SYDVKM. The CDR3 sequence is CASSQTGGDQPQHF. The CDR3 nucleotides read TGTGCCAGCAGCCAAACAGGGGGCGACCAGCCCCAGCATTTT.

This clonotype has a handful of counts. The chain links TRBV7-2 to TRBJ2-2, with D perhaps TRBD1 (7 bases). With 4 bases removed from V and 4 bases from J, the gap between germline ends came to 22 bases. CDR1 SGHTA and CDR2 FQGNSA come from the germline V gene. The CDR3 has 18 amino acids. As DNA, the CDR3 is TGTGCCAGCAGCTGGAAATACGGAGGGGGCGGAATCACCGGGGAGCTGTTTTTT. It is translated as CASSWKYGGGGITGELFF.

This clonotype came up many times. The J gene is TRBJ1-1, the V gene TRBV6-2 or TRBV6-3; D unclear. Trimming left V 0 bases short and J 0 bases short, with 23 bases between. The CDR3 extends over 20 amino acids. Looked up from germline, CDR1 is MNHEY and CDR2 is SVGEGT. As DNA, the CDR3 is TGTGCCAGCAGTTACTCGATACGGGAGACGCACCCCAACATGAACACTGAAGCTTTCTTT. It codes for CASSYSIRETHPNMNTEAFF.

In DNA, the CDR3 is TGTGCCAGCAGCCAAGATAATCGGGGCCACGAGCAGTACTTC. Translation: CASSQDNRGHEQYF. The chain carries TRBV3-1 and TRBJ2-7; perhaps D is TRBD1 or TRBD2 (5 bases each). The CDR3 sequence is 14 residues long. The V gene's germline CDR1 is LGHDT and CDR2 YNNKEL (reference sequence). Trimming pared 0 bases from V and 5 bases from J, leaving 11 bases between.

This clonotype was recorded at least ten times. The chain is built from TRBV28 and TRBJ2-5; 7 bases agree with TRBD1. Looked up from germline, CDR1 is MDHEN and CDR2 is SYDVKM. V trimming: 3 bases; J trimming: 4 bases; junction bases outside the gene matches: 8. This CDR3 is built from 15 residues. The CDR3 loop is CASSFSGRGRETQYF. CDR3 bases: TGTGCCAGCAGTTTCTCCGGCAGGGGGAGAGAGACCCAGTACTTC.

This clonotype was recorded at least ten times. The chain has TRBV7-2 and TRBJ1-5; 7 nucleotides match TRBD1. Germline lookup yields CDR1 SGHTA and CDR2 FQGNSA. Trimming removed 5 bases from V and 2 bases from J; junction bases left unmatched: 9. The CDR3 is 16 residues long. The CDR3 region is CASSRSAGQRNQPQHF. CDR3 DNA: TGTGCCAGCAGCCGCTCAGCGGGACAGCGCAATCAGCCCCAGCATTTT.

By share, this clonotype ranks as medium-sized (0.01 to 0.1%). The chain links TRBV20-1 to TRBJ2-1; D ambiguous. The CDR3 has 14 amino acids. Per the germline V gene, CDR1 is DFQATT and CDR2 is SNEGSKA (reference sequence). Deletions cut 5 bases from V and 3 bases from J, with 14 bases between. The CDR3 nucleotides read TGCAGTGCTCAGGTTTCAGGCTACTACAATGAGCAGTTCTTC. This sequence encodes CSAQVSGYYNEQFF.

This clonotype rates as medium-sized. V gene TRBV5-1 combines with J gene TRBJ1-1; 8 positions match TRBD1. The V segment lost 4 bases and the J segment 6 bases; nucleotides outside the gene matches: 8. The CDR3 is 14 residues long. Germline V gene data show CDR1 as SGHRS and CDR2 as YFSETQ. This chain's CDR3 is CASSGRTGYAEAFF. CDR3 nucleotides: TGCGCCAGCAGCGGGCGGACAGGGTATGCTGAAGCTTTCTTT.

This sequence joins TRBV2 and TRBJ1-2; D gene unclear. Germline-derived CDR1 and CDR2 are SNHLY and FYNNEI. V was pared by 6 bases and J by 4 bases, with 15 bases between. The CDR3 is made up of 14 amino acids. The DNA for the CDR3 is TGTGCCAGCAGATACGAGGGCAGCCTCTATGGCTACACCTTC. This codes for CASRYEGSLYGYTF. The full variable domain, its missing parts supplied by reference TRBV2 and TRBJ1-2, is EPEVTQTPSHQVTQMGQEVILRCVPISNHLYFYWYRQILGQKVEFLVSFYNNEISEKSEIFDDQFSVERPDGSNFTLKIRSTKLEDSAMYFCASRYEGSLYGYTFGSGTRLTVV.

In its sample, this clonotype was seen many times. CDR3 loop: CASSLYGTGFETQYF. CDR3 in DNA: TGTGCCAGCAGCCTATACGGGACAGGGTTTGAGACCCAGTACTTC. V and J are TRBV7-9 and TRBJ2-5; 9 bases are shared with TRBD1. Germline loops: CDR1 SEHNR, CDR2 FQNEAQ (reference sequence). After removal of 5 bases from V and 5 bases from J, the junction contained 9 bases not matched to a gene. The CDR3 contains 15 residues.

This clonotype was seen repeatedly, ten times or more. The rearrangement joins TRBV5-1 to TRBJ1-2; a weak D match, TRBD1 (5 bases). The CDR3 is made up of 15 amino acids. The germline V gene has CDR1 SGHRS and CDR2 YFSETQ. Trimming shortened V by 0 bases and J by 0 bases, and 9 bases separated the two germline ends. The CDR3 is CASSLERGANYGYTF. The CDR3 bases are TGCGCCAGCAGCTTGGAGAGGGGAGCTAACTATGGCTACACCTTC.

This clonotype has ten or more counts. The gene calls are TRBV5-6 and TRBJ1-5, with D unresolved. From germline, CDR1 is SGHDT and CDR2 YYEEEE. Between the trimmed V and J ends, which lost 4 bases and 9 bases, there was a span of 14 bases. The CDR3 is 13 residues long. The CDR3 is CASSVGVAGPQHF. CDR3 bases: TGTGCCAGCAGCGTGGGAGTTGCGGGGCCCCAGCATTTT.

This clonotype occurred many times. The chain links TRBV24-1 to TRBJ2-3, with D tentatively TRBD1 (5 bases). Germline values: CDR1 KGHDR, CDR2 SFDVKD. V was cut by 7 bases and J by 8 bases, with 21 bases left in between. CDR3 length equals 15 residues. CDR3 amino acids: CATSSSTESMGTQYF. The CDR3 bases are TGTGCCACCAGCTCTTCGACAGAATCCATGGGTACGCAGTATTTT.

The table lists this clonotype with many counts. CDR3 sequence reads: CASSLTGLGTYNEQFF. The CDR3 coding sequence is TGTGCCAGCAGCTTAACGGGGCTGGGGACTTACAATGAGCAGTTCTTC. The chain employs TRBV7-9 and TRBJ2-1, with TRBD2 as a possible D gene (6 bases). Trimming stripped 2 bases from V and 4 bases from J, with 15 bases between. This CDR3 comprises 16 residues. Germline values: CDR1 SEHNR, CDR2 FQNEAQ (reference sequence).

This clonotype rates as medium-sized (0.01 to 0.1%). The CDR3 spells CASSSGSDPYEQYF. DNA for the CDR3: TGTGCCAGCAGTTCGGGATCGGACCCCTACGAGCAGTACTTC. The genes are TRBV6-5 and TRBJ2-7; D is perhaps TRBD2 (5 bases). V was shortened by 4 bases and J by 2 bases, with 12 bases between the two germline ends. The germline CDR1 and CDR2 sequences are MNHEY and SVGAGI. The CDR3 sequence is 14 residues long.

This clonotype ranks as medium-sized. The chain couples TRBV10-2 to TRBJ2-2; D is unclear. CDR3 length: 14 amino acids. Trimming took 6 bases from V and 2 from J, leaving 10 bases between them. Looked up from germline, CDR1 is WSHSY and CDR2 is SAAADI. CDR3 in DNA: TGCGCCAGCAGGGTGGATATCAACACCGGGGAGCTGTTTTTT. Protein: CASRVDINTGELFF.

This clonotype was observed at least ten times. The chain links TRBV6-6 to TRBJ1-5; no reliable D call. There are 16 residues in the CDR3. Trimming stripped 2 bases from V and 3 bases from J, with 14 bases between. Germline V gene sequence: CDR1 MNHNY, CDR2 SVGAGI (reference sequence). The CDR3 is CASSYPLWRHNQPQHF. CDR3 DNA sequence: TGTGCCAGCAGTTACCCCCTGTGGCGGCACAATCAGCCCCAGCATTTT.

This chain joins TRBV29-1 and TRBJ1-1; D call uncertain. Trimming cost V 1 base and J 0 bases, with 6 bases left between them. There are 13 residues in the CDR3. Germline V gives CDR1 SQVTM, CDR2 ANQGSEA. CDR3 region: CSVEVSVNTEAFF. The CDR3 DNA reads TGCAGCGTTGAAGTTTCGGTGAACACTGAAGCTTTCTTT.

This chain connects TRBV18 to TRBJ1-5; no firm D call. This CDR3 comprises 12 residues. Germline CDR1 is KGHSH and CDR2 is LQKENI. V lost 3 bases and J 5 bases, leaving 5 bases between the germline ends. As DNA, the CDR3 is TGTGCCAGCTCACCTACAGATCAGCCCCAGCATTTT. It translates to CASSPTDQPQHF.

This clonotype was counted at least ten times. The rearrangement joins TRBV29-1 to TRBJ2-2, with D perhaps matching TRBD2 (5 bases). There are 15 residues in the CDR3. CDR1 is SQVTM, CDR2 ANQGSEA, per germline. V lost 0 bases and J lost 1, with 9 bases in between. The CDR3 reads CSVEEGGLNTGELFF. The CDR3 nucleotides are TGCAGCGTTGAAGAAGGAGGCCTGAACACCGGGGAGCTGTTTTTT.

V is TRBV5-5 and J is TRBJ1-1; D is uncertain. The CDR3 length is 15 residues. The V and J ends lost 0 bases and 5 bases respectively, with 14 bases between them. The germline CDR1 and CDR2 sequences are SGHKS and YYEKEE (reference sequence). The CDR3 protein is CASSLGLGEETEAFF. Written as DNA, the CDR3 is TGTGCCAGCAGCTTGGGGCTTGGGGAAGAGACTGAAGCTTTCTTT.

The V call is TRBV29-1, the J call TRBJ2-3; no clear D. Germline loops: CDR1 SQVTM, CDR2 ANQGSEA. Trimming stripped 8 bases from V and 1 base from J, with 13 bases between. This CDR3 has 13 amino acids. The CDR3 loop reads CSHGEQGTDTQYF. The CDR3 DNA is TGCAGCCACGGAGAGCAGGGCACAGATACGCAGTATTTT.

The DNA for the CDR3 is TGTGCCAGCAGACGTAACGGACAGGGGCCCTACGAGCAGTACTTC. Translated: CASRRNGQGPYEQYF. V usage is TRBV7-2 and J usage is TRBJ2-7, with 9 bases lining up with TRBD1. This CDR3 has 15 residues. J was trimmed by 2 bases and V by 6 bases; bases with no gene match: 8. Looked up from germline, CDR1 is SGHTA and CDR2 is FQGNSA.

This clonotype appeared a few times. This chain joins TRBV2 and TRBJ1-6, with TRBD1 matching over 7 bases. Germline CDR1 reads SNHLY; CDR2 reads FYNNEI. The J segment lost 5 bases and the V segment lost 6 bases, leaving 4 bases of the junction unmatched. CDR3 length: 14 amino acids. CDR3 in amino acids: CASSEDRHNSPLHF. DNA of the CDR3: TGTGCCAGCAGCGAGGACAGGCATAATTCACCCCTCCACTTT.

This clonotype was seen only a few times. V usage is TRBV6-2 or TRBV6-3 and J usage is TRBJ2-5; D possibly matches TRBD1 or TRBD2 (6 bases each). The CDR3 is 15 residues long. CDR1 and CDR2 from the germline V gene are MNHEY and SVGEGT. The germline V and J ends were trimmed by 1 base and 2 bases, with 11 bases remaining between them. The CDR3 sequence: CASSYLGGPQETQYF. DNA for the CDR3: TGTGCCAGCAGTTACTTGGGGGGCCCTCAAGAGACCCAGTACTTC.